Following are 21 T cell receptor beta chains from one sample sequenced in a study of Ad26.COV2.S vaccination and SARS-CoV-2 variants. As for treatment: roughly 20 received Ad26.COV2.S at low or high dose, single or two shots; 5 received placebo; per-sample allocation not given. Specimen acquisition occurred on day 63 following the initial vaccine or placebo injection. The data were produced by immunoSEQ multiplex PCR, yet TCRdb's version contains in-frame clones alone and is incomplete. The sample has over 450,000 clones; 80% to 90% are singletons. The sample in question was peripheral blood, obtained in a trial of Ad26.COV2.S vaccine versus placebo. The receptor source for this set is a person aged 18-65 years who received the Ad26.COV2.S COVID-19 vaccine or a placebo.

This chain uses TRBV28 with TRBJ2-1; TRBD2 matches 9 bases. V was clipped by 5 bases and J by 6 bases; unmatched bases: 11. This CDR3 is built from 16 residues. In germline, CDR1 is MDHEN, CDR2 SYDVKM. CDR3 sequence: CASSPRGSGRPNEQFF. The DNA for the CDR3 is TGTGCCAGCAGTCCCCGGGGTAGCGGGAGACCCAATGAGCAGTTCTTC.

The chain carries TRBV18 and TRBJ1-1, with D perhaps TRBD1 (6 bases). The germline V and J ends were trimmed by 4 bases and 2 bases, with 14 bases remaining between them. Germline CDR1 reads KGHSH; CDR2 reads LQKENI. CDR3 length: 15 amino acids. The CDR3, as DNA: TGTGCCAGCTCACTCGTTAGGGGGGCTAACACTGAAGCTTTCTTT. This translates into CASSLVRGANTEAFF.

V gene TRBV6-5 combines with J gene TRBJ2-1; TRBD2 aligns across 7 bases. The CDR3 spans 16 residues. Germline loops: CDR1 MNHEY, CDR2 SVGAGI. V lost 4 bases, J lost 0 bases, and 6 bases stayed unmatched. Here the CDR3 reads CASSWGAGSSYNEQFF. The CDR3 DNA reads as TGTGCCAGCAGTTGGGGAGCGGGAAGCTCCTACAATGAGCAGTTCTTC.

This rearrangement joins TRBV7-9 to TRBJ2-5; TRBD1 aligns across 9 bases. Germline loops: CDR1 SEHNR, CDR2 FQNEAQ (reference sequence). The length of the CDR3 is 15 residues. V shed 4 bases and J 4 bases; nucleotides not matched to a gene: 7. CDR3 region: CASSSGATGGETQYF. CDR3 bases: TGTGCCAGCAGCTCGGGAGCGACAGGGGGAGAGACCCAGTACTTC.

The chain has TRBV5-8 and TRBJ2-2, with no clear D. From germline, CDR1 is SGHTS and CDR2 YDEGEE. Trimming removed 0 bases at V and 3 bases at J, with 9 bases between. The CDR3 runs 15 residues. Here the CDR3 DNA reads TGTGCCAGCAGCTTGGAAAGTATTCACACCGGGGAGCTGTTTTTT. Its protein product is CASSLESIHTGELFF.

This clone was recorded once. DNA of the CDR3: TGTGCCAGTAGTATAGACTCGGGAGGGAACACTGAAGCTTTCTTT. This codes for CASSIDSGGNTEAFF. The V gene is TRBV19, the J gene TRBJ1-1; no clear D gene. Trimming removed 0 bases from V and 1 base from J, with 9 bases in between. CDR3 size: 15 residues. Germline V gene sequence: CDR1 LNHDA, CDR2 SQIVND (reference sequence).

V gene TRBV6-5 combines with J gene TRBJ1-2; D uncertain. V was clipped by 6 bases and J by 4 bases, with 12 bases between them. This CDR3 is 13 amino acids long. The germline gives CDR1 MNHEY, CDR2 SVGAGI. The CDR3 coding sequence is TGTGCCAGCAGAAGGACTGAGACCTATGGCTACACCTTC. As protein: CASRRTETYGYTF.

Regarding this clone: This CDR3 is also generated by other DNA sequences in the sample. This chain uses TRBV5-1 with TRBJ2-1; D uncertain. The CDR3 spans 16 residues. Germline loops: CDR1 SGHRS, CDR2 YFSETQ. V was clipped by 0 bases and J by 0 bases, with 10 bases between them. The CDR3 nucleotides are TGCGCCAGCAGCTTGGTTCCGGGTTCCTCCTACAATGAGCAGTTCTTC. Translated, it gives CASSLVPGSSYNEQFF.

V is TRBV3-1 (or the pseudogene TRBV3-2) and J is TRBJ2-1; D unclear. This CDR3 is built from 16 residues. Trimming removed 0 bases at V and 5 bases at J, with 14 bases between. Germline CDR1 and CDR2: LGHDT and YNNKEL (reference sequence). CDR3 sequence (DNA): TGTGCCAGCAGCCAAGATCCCAGCGCCTTTAACAATGAGCAGTTCTTC. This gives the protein CASSQDPSAFNNEQFF.

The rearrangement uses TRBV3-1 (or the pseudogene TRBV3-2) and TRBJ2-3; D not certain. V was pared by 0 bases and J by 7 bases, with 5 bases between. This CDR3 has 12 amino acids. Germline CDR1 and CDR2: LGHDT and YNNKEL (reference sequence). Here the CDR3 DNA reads TGTGCCAGCAGCCAAGAGTCTAATACGCAGTATTTT. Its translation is CASSQESNTQYF.

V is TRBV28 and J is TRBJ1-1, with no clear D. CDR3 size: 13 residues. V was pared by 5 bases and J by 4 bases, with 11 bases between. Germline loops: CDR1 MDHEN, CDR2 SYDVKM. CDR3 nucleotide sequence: TGTGCCAGCAGTCCTCAGGTCCGCACTGAAGCTTTCTTT. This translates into CASSPQVRTEAFF.

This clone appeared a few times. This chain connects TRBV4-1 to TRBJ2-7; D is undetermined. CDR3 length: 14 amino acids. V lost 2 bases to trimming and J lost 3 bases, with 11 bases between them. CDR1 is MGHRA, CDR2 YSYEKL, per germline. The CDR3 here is CASSQHSFGYEQYF. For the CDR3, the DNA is TGCGCCAGCAGCCAACACTCCTTCGGCTACGAGCAGTACTTC.

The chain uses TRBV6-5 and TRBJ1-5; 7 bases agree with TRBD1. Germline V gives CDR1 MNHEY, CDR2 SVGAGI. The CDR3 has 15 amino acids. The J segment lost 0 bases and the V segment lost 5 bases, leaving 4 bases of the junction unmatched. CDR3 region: CASSSDRDSNQPQHF. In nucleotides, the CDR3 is TGTGCCAGCAGTAGTGACAGGGATAGCAATCAGCCCCAGCATTTT.

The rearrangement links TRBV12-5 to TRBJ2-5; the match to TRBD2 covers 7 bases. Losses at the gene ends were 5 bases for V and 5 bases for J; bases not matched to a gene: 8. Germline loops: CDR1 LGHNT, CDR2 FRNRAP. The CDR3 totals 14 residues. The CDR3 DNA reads TGTGCTAGTGGTACCGAAGCGGGAAGGGAGACCCAGTACTTC. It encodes CASGTEAGRETQYF.

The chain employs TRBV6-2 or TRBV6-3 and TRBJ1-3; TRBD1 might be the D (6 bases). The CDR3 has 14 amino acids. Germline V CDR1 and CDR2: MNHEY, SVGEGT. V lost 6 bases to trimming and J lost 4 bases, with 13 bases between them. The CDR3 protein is CASSEDSSGNTIYF. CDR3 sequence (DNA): TGTGCCAGCAGCGAGGACAGCTCGGGAAACACCATATATTTT.

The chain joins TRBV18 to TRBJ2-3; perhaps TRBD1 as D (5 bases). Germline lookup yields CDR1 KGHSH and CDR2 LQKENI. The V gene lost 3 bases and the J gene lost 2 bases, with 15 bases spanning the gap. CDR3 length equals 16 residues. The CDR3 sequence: CASSPEVRAPTDTQYF. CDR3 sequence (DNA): TGTGCCAGCTCACCCGAGGTCAGGGCCCCCACAGATACGCAGTATTTT.

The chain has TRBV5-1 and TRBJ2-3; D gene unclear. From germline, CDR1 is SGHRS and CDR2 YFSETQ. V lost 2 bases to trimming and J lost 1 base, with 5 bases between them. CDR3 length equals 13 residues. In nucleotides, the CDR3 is TGCGCCAGCAGCTTTGGGGGCACAGATACGCAGTATTTT. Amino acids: CASSFGGTDTQYF. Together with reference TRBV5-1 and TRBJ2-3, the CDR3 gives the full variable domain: KAGVTQTPRYLIKTRGQQVTLSCSPISGHRSVSWYQQTPGQGLQFLFEYFSETQRNKGNFPGRFSGRQFSNSRSEMNVSTLELGDSALYLCASSFGGTDTQYFGPGTRLTVL.

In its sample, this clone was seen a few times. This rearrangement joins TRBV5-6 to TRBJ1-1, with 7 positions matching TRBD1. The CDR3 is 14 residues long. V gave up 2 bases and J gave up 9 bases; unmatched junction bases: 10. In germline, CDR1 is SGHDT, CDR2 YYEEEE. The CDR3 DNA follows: TGTGCCAGCAGCTTAACGACAGGGCAGTCTCAAGCTTTCTTT. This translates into CASSLTTGQSQAFF. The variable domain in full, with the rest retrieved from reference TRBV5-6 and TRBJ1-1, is DAGVTQSPTHLIKTRGQQVTLRCSPKSGHDTVSWYQQALGQGPQFIFQYYEEEERQRGNFPDRFSGHQFPNYSSELNVNALLLGDSALYLCASSLTTGQSQAFFGQGTRLTVV.

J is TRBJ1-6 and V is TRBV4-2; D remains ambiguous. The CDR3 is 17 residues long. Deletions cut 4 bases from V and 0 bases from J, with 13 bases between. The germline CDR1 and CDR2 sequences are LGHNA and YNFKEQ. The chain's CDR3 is CASSLKGRSSYNSPLHF. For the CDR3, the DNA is TGTGCCAGCAGCCTCAAAGGACGGAGCTCCTATAATTCACCCCTCCACTTT.

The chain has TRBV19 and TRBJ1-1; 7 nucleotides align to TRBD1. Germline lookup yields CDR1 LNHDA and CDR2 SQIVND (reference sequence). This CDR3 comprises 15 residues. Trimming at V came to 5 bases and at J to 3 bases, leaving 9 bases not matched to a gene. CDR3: CASSQYTGDDTEAFF. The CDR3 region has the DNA TGTGCCAGTAGTCAATATACAGGGGATGACACTGAAGCTTTCTTT. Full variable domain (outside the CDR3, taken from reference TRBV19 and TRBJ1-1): DGGITQSPKYLFRKEGQNVTLSCEQNLNHDAMYWYRQDPGQGLRLIYYSQIVNDFQKGDIAEGYSVSREKKESFPLTVTSAQKNPTAFYLCASSQYTGDDTEAFFGQGTRLTVV.

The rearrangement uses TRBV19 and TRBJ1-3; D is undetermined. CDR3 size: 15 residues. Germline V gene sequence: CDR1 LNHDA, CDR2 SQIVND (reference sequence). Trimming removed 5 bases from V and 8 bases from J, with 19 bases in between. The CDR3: CASSFPRGQGHTIYF. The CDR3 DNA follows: TGTGCCAGTAGTTTCCCTCGCGGGCAAGGACACACCATATATTTT.